This TCR beta chain was identified during a study of shared T cell receptors in the human thymus. The ends lost 0 bases at V and 0 bases at J; junction bases unmatched: 10. CDR1 SGHDN and CDR2 FVKESK come from the germline V gene. The CDR3 is made up of 19 amino acids. Sequenced by immunoSEQ multiplex PCR; TCRdb stores in-frame clones only, minus some. The sample has hundreds of thousands of clones; approximately 88% are singletons. These records were also assigned to another study, of human thymus T cells. That paper adds: The authors found apparently biased V and J gene usage in thymic and blood repertoires.

Sequencing was performed on thymocytes. The origin of this receptor is a boy younger than two with a congenital heart defect. The rearrangement links TRBV14 to TRBJ2-3; TRBD2 agrees at 9 bases. In DNA form, the CDR3 reads TGTGCCAGCAGCCAAGATTGGCCTAGCGGGAACGCTAGCACAGATACGCAGTATTTT. The encoded protein is CASSQDWPSGNASTDTQYF.